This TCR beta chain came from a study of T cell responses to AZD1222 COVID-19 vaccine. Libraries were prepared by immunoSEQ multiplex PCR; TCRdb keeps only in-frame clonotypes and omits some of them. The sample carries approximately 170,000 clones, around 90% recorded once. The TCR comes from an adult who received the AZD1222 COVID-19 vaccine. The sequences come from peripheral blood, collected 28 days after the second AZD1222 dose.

The CDR3 nucleotides read TGTGCCAGCAGCCAGGGGACTGCCGGAAAACTGTTTTTT. Translating it yields CASSQGTAGKLFF. The chain couples TRBV4-2 to TRBJ1-4; D is perhaps TRBD1 (5 bases). The CDR3 loop spans 13 amino acids. V gave up 3 bases and J gave up 10 bases, with 12 bases separating them. The V gene's germline CDR1 is LGHNA and CDR2 YNFKEQ.